This entry is about one T cell receptor beta chain. Those who participated ranged in age from roughly 18 to 89 years and resided in 20 to 25 US areas. Cohorts were based on clinical histories the participants reported. It was within 2 weeks before study entry that exposed participants met a COVID-19 case. This record belongs to a study of blood T cell repertoires in COVID-19. Study-level information: Samples of COVID-19 (acute and convalescent) were obtained from the United States, Italy and Spain.

After removal of 4 bases from V and 2 bases from J, the junction contained 8 bases not matched to a gene. The germline V gene encodes CDR1 LNHDA and CDR2 SQIVND (reference sequence). The CDR3 spans 15 residues. The protocol was immunoSEQ multiplex PCR, while the TCRdb copy is restricted to in-frame clones and leaves out a portion. Of some 320,000 clones listed, around nine tenths are singletons. This TCR was recovered from a woman in her 50s who had been exposed to COVID-19. The chain employs TRBV19 and TRBJ2-7, with TRBD2 matching 7 bases. Sequenced material: PBMCs or T cells enriched from blood (not recorded which). The CDR3 nucleotides are TGTGCCAGTAGTAAAGCGCTAGCGGAGGCCTACGAGCAGTACTTC. Residues: CASSKALAEAYEQYF.